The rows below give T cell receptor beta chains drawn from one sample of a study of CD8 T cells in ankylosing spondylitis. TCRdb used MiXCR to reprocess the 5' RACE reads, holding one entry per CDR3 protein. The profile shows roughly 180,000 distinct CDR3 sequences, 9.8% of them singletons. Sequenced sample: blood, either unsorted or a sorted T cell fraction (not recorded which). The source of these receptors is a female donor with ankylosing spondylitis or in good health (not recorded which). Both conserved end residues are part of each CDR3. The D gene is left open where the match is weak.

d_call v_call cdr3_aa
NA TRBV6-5 CASSYGGPEGEQYF
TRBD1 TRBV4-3 CASSQTSGQVFTGELFF
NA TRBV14 CASSQVSGRSATQYF
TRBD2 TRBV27 CASSPRVGGVYEQYF
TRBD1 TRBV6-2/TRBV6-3 CASSPLGTGGTEAFF
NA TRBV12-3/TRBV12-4 CASSPFRGLSYEQYF
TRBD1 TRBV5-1 CASSWAGGERAEAFF
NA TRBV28 CASSPPGSETQYF
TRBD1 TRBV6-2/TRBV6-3 CASSLDREGETQYF
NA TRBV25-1 CASSEFGLGSNQPQHF
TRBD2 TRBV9 CASSVGAGAYNEQFF
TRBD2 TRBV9 CASSVSSGVPETQYF
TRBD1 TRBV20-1 CSATHRGAYNEQFF